This T cell receptor beta chain is from a study of blood T cells in healthy people across ages. Turning to this clonotype: Its antigen is unidentified.

The study's findings and limits: Long-lived donors had more naive CD4+ cells and higher diversity than aged donors. Estimated diversity, derived from one million T cells, was regarded as an underestimate.

Next came a second PCR, run for roughly 6 to 11 cycles, which used a sample-barcoded 5' primer along with a J-beta primer mix. One entry per CDR3 protein, called by TCRdb with MiXCR from the 5' RACE reads. The sample yields more than 1.4 million distinct CDR3 sequences, around 39% seen once. Total RNA extraction produced at least 5 micrograms (per sample) for the study. With V trimmed by 3 bases and J by 9 bases, 10 bases remained unmatched. From germline, CDR1 is MGHRA and CDR2 YSYEKL. This CDR3 comprises 15 residues. Sequencing used blood. This TCR was sampled from a woman aged 18-35 years in good health. The chain joins TRBV4-1 to TRBJ1-2, with TRBD1 identical over 10 bases. The CDR3 nucleotides read TGCGCCAGCAGCCATGGTGGGACAGGGGAGTGGAGCTACACCTTC. It translates to CASSHGGTGEWSYTF.